One and the same sample provided the 22 T cell receptor beta chains below, sequenced in a study of blood T cells in healthy people across ages. The use of a sample-barcoded 5' primer and a J-beta primer mix characterized a second PCR of roughly 6 to 11 cycles. MiXCR was run by TCRdb on the 5' RACE reads, yielding one entry per CDR3 protein. The sample shows 1,500,000 or so distinct CDR3 sequences, approximately 39% of them seen only once. Sequencing was performed on blood. These receptors were obtained from a woman under 30 in good health.

The rearrangement links TRBV7-9 to TRBJ2-3; D is perhaps TRBD1 (5 bases). The V end was cut by 7 bases, the J end by 4 bases, with 21 bases between. Germline V gene lookup returns CDR1 SEHNR and CDR2 FQNEAQ (reference sequence). CDR3 length: 16 residues. CDR3 DNA sequence: TGTGCCAGCACCCAACGGTCTTGGGGCGACGCAGATACGCAGTATTTT. Translation: CASTQRSWGDADTQYF.

The chain is built from TRBV4-3 and TRBJ2-6, with D tentatively TRBD1 (6 bases). The CDR3 is made up of 18 amino acids. CDR1 and CDR2 from the germline V gene are LGHNA and YSLEER. Trimming stripped 2 bases from V and 0 bases from J, with 14 bases between. The CDR3 is CASSQNTGLSSGANVLTF. CDR3 sequence (DNA): TGCGCCAGCAGCCAAAATACAGGGTTAAGCTCTGGGGCCAACGTCCTGACTTTC.

This clonotype occurred once. V is TRBV3-1 and J is TRBJ2-3; D gene unclear. V was trimmed by 5 bases and J by 10 bases, leaving 16 bases between them. There are 13 residues in the CDR3. The germline gives CDR1 LGHDT, CDR2 YNNKEL (reference sequence). CDR3 region: CASSASDLFPQYF. CDR3 in DNA: TGTGCCAGCAGCGCCTCGGACCTATTCCCGCAGTATTTT.

V and J are TRBV6-1 and TRBJ1-5; D is undetermined. Trimming removed 1 base at V and 10 bases at J, with 11 bases between. Per germline, CDR1 MNHNS and CDR2 SASEGT. The CDR3 covers 13 residues. The CDR3 is CASSEVVAVPQHF. The CDR3 nucleotides are TGTGCCAGCAGTGAAGTTGTAGCGGTTCCCCAGCATTTT.

The chain employs TRBV4-3 and TRBJ2-7; 13 nucleotides agree with TRBD2. Germline V gene sequence: CDR1 LGHNA, CDR2 YSLEER. J was trimmed by 4 bases and V by 1 base; bases with no gene match: 1. The CDR3 length is 15 residues. CDR3 amino acids: CASSQVLAGGYEQYF. The CDR3 bases are TGCGCCAGCAGCCAAGTACTAGCGGGAGGGTACGAGCAGTACTTC.

Worth noting for this clonotype: The junction does not match germline at one end; this may be a read error. The chain has TRBV9 and TRBJ2-4, with 9 bases matching TRBD2. The J call may be incorrect, as the DNA end agrees better with TRBJ2-7. The CDR3 extends over 14 amino acids. CDR1 and CDR2 from the germline V gene are SGDLS and YYNGEE. Written as DNA, the CDR3 is TGTGCCGGCAGCGCTAGCGGGAAAGGTTACGAGCAGTACTTC. This encodes CAGSASGKGYEQYF.

Turning to this clonotype: A read error is possible here, since a much larger clone lies one base away. V is TRBV7-9 and J is TRBJ2-5; 9 bases agree with TRBD2. The V segment lost 6 bases and the J segment 3 bases; nucleotides outside the gene matches: 2. The CDR3 runs to 13 residues. Germline V lookup: CDR1 SEHNR, CDR2 FQNEAQ (reference sequence). The DNA for the CDR3 is TGTGCCAGCAGTTCTAGCGGGGAAGAGACCCAGTACTTC. As protein: CASSSSGEETQYF. The full variable domain, with the rest looked up from reference TRBV7-9 and TRBJ2-5, is DTGVSQNPRHKITKRGQNVTFRCDPISEHNRLYWYRQTLGQGPEFLTYFQNEAQLEKSRLLSDRFSAERPKGSFSTLEIQRTEQGDSAMYLCASSSSGEETQYFGPGTRLLVL.

The rearrangement joins TRBV7-9 to TRBJ1-1; the D gene is possibly TRBD1 (5 bases). Germline values: CDR1 SEHNR, CDR2 FQNEAQ (reference sequence). The V and J ends lost 5 bases and 2 bases respectively, with 15 bases between them. This CDR3 region has 15 residues. CDR3 DNA: TGTGCCAGCAGCCCAGAACAGGTTCCCAACACTGAAGCTTTCTTT. Translating gives CASSPEQVPNTEAFF.

The genes are TRBV4-3 and TRBJ2-7; no reliable D call. V gave up 0 bases and J gave up 0 bases, with 12 bases separating them. The CDR3 loop spans 16 amino acids. Germline CDR1 and CDR2: LGHNA and YSLEER. The CDR3 sequence is CASSQENGPSSYEQYF. CDR3 bases: TGCGCCAGCAGCCAAGAAAACGGCCCGAGCTCCTACGAGCAGTACTTC.

This clonotype came up a few times. This sequence joins TRBV20-1 and TRBJ2-3; 7 positions match TRBD2. This CDR3 comprises 16 residues. Trimming cost V 0 bases and J 4 bases; bases outside gene matches: 10. Germline lookup yields CDR1 DFQATT and CDR2 SNEGSKA (reference sequence). The CDR3 loop reads CSARDLLGGPADTQYF. The DNA for the CDR3 is TGCAGTGCTAGAGATCTTTTGGGAGGGCCCGCAGATACGCAGTATTTT.

The V call is TRBV5-1, the J call TRBJ2-1; 7 nucleotides agree with TRBD2. V shed 4 bases and J 2 bases; nucleotides not matched to a gene: 12. The CDR3 contains 17 residues. Germline loops: CDR1 SGHRS, CDR2 YFSETQ. Here the CDR3 DNA reads TGCGCCAGCAGCGTTTGGCCGGGGGGAAATACCTACAATGAGCAGTTCTTC. It translates to CASSVWPGGNTYNEQFF.

The V call is TRBV2, the J call TRBJ1-6; no reliable D call. Trimming shortened V by 4 bases and J by 13 bases, and 11 bases separated the two germline ends. Germline-derived CDR1 and CDR2 are SNHLY and FYNNEI. The CDR3 has 12 residues. This CDR3 is CASSVSRVPLHF. The CDR3 bases are TGTGCCAGCAGTGTGTCCCGCGTCCCCCTCCACTTT.

A few counts support this clonotype. This chain joins TRBV15 and TRBJ1-1; D possibly corresponds to TRBD1 (5 bases). Trimming removed 1 base at V and 1 base at J, with 7 bases between. The length of the CDR3 is 14 residues. From germline, CDR1 is LNHNV and CDR2 YYDKDF (reference sequence). CDR3 sequence: CATSRVTGNTEAFF. In DNA, the CDR3 is TGTGCCACCAGCAGAGTCACAGGGAACACTGAAGCTTTCTTT.

This clonotype showed up just a few times. J is TRBJ2-4 and V is TRBV7-2, with D possibly matching TRBD1 (6 bases). The CDR3 covers 18 residues. The V end lost 1 base, the J end lost 0 bases, and 16 bases lay between the germline ends. Looked up from germline, CDR1 is SGHTA and CDR2 is FQGNSA. The CDR3 is CASSLVGTTSGAKNIQYF. The CDR3 DNA is TGTGCCAGCAGCTTAGTCGGGACAACTTCCGGAGCCAAAAACATTCAGTACTTC.

The V and J genes are TRBV19 and TRBJ2-3, with 8 bases that match TRBD1. From germline, CDR1 is LNHDA and CDR2 SQIVND (reference sequence). The CDR3 extends over 13 amino acids. The junction had 7 bases not matched to a gene; V was cut back by 10 bases and J by 4 bases. CDR3 residues: CAIGQGVPDTQYF. In DNA, the CDR3 is TGTGCCATCGGACAGGGAGTACCAGATACGCAGTATTTT.

The chain recombines TRBV18 with TRBJ2-6; no reliable D call. Trimming shortened V by 0 bases and J by 0 bases, and 9 bases separated the two germline ends. Germline loops: CDR1 KGHSH, CDR2 LQKENI. The CDR3 has 17 amino acids. CDR3: CASSPPISLSGANVLTF. The DNA of the CDR3 is TGTGCCAGCTCACCACCGATATCCCTCTCTGGGGCCAACGTCCTGACTTTC.

The chain recombines TRBV18 with TRBJ1-5; no clear D. V lost 3 bases and J lost 4, with 13 bases in between. The CDR3 consists of 15 residues. The germline V gene has CDR1 KGHSH and CDR2 LQKENI. CDR3 in amino acids: CASSPRAGLNQPQHF. CDR3 coding DNA: TGTGCCAGCTCACCGAGGGCAGGCTTAAATCAGCCCCAGCATTTT.

This rearrangement joins TRBV27 to TRBJ1-2; D gene ambiguous. This CDR3 contains 16 residues. Trimming removed 4 bases from V and 6 bases from J, with 21 bases in between. CDR1 is MNHEY, CDR2 SMNVEV, per germline (reference sequence). CDR3 in amino acids: CASSSVGRISPDGYTF. The CDR3 DNA reads as TGTGCCAGCAGTTCCGTCGGACGCATTTCCCCCGATGGCTACACCTTC.

This clonotype was detected only a few times. V and J are TRBV10-3 and TRBJ2-7; the D gene is possibly TRBD1 (6 bases). Germline V gives CDR1 ENHRY, CDR2 SYGVKD. The CDR3 is made up of 13 amino acids. V was pared by 6 bases and J by 0 bases, with 9 bases between. The CDR3 region has the DNA TGTGCCATCAGCCGGACAGACTCCTACGAGCAGTACTTC. It yields the protein CAISRTDSYEQYF.

The genes are TRBV5-1 and TRBJ1-4; D unclear. The germline gives CDR1 SGHRS, CDR2 YFSETQ. CDR3 size: 13 residues. The V end lost 2 bases, the J end lost 8 bases, and 10 bases lay between the germline ends. The CDR3 DNA is TGCGCCAGCAGCTTCGCGGGCGGGGAAAAACTGTTTTTT. It encodes CASSFAGGEKLFF.

The V and J genes are TRBV6-5 and TRBJ1-1; D is perhaps TRBD1 (5 bases). The CDR3 totals 15 residues. Looked up from germline, CDR1 is MNHEY and CDR2 is SVGAGI. V lost 5 bases and J lost 4, with 17 bases in between. CDR3 coding DNA: TGTGCCAGCAGTCCCCTCGGGCAGGGCTCCACTGAAGCTTTCTTT. Its protein product is CASSPLGQGSTEAFF.

This clonotype has a handful of counts. The chain carries TRBV4-1 and TRBJ2-7; TRBD1 agrees at 9 bases. With V trimmed by 3 bases and J by 3 bases, 6 bases remained unmatched. This CDR3 contains 15 residues. Germline lookup yields CDR1 MGHRA and CDR2 YSYEKL. CDR3 DNA sequence: TGCGCCAGCAGCCACGGGACAGGGTCCTTCTACGAGCAGTACTTC. This encodes CASSHGTGSFYEQYF.